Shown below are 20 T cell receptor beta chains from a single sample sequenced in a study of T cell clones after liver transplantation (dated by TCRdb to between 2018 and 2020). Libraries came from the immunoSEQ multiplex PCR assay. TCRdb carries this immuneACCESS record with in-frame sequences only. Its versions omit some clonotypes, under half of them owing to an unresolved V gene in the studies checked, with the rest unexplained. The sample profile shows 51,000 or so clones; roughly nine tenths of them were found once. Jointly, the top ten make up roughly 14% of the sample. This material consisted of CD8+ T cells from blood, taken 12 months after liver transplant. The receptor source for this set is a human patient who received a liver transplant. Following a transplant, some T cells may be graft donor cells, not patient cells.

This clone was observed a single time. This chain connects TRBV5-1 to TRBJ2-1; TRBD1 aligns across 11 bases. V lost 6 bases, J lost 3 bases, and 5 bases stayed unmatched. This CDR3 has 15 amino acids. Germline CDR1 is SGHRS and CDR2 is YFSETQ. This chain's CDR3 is CASNGGTGGYNEQFF. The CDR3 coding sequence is TGCGCCAGCAACGGAGGGACAGGGGGCTACAATGAGCAGTTCTTC.

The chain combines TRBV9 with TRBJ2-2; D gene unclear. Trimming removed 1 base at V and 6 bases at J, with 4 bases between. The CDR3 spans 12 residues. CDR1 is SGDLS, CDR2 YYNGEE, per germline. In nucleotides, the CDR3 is TGTGCCAGCAGCGTATATGCCGGGGAGCTGTTTTTT. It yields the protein CASSVYAGELFF.

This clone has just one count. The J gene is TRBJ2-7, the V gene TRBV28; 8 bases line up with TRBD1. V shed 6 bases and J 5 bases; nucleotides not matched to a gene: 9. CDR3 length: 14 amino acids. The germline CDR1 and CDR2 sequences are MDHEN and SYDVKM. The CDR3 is CASSWAGQVNEQYF. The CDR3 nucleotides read TGTGCCAGCAGCTGGGCGGGACAGGTGAACGAGCAGTACTTC.

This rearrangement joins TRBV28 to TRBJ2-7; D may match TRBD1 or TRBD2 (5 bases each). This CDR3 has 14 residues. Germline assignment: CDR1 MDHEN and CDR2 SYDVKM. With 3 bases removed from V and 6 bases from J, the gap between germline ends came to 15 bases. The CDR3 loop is CASSLWQGPREQYF. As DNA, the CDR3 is TGTGCCAGCAGTTTGTGGCAGGGACCCCGCGAGCAGTACTTC.

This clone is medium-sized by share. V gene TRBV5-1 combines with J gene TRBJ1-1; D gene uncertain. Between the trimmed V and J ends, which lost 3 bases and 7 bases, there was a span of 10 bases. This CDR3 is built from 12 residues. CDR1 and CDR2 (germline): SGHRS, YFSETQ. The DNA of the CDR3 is TGCGCCAGCAGCTATTCCTCGGGTGAAGCTTTCTTT. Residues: CASSYSSGEAFF.

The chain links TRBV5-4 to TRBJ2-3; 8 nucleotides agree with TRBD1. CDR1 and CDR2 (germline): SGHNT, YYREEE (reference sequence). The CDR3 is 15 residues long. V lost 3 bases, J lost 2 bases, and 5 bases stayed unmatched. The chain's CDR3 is CASSYGQGPTDTQYF. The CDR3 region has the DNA TGTGCCAGCAGCTACGGACAGGGACCCACAGATACGCAGTATTTT.

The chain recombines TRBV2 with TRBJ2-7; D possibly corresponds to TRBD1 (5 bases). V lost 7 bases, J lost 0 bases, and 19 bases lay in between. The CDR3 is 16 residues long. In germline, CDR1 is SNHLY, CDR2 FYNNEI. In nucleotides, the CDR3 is TGTGCCAGCACCGGGTGGGGCCTTTCAAGCTCCTACGAGCAGTACTTC. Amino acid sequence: CASTGWGLSSSYEQYF.

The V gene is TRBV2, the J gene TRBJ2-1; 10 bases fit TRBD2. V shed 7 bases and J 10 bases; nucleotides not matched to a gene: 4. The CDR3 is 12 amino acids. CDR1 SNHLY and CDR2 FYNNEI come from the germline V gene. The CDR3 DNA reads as TGTGCCAGCATTCCGGGACTAGCGGAGCAGTTCTTC. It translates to CASIPGLAEQFF.

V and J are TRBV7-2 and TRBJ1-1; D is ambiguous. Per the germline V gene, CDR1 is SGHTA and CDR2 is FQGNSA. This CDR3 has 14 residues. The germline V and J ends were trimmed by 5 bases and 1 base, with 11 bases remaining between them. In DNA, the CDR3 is TGTGCCAGCAGCCGTCCGGGGTGGAACACTGAAGCTTTCTTT. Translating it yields CASSRPGWNTEAFF.

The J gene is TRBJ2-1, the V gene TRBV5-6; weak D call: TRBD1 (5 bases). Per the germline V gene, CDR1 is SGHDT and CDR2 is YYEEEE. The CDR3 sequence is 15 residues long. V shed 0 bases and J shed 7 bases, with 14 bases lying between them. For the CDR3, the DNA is TGTGCCAGCAGCTTGGTTTTCCAGGGTTGGAATGAGCAGTTCTTC. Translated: CASSLVFQGWNEQFF.

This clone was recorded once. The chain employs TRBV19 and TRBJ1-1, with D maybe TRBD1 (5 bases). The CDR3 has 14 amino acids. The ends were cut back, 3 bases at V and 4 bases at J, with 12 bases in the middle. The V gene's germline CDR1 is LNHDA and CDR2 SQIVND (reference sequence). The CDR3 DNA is TGTGCCAGTAGTATCAGGGATATCGGCACTGAAGCTTTCTTT. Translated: CASSIRDIGTEAFF.

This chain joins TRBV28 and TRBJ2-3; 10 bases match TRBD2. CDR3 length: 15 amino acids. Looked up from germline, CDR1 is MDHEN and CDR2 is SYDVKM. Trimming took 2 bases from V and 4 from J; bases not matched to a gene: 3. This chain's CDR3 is CASSLGAGGADTQYF. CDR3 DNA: TGTGCCAGCAGTTTAGGAGCGGGAGGGGCAGATACGCAGTATTTT.

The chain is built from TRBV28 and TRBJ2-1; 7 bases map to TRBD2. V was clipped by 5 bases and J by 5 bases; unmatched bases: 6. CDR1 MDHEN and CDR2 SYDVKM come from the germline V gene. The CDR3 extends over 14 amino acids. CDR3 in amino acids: CASSPITSDNEQFF. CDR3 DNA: TGTGCCAGCAGTCCGATAACTAGCGACAATGAGCAGTTCTTC.

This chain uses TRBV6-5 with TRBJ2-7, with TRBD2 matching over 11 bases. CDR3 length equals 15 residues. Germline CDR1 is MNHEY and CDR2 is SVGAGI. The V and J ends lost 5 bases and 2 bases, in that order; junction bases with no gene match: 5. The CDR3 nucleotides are TGTGCCAGCAGTCAGACTAGCGGGATTACCTACGAGCAGTACTTC. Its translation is CASSQTSGITYEQYF.

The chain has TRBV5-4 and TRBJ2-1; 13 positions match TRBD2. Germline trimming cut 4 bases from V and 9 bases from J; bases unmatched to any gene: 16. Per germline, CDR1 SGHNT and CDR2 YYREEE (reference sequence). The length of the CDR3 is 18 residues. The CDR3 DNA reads TGTGCCAGCAGCCCTCCGTTTACTAGCGGGAGGGCCGTCGGTGAGCAGTTCTTC. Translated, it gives CASSPPFTSGRAVGEQFF.

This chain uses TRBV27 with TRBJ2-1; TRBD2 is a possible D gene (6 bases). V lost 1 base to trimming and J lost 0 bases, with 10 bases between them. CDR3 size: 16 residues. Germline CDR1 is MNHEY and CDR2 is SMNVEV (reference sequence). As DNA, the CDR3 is TGTGCCAGCAGTTTATGGGCGGGGTACTCCTACAATGAGCAGTTCTTC. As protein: CASSLWAGYSYNEQFF.

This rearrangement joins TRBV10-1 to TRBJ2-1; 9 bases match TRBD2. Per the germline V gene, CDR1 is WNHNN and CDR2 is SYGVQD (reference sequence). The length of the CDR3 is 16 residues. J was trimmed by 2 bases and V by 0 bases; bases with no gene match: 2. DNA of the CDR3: TGCGCCAGCAGTGAGTCCACTAGCGGGCCCTACAATGAGCAGTTCTTC. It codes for CASSESTSGPYNEQFF.

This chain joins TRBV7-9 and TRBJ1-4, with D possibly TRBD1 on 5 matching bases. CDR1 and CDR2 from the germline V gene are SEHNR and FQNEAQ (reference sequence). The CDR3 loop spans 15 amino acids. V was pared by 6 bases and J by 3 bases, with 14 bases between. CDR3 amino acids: CASSASGNSNEKLFF. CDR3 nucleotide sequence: TGTGCCAGCAGTGCATCAGGGAATTCTAATGAAAAACTGTTTTTT.

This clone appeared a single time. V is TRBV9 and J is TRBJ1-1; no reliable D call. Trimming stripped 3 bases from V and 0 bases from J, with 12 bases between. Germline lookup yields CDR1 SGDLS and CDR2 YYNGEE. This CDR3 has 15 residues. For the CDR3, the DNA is TGTGCCAGCAGCGCCGATAAGACAATGAACACTGAAGCTTTCTTT. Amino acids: CASSADKTMNTEAFF.

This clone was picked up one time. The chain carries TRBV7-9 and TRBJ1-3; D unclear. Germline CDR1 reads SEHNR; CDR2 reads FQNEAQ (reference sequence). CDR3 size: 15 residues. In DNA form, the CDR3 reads TGTGCAGAGGGTTATGACGGCAGAGCTGGAAACACCATATATTTT. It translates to CAEGYDGRAGNTIYF.